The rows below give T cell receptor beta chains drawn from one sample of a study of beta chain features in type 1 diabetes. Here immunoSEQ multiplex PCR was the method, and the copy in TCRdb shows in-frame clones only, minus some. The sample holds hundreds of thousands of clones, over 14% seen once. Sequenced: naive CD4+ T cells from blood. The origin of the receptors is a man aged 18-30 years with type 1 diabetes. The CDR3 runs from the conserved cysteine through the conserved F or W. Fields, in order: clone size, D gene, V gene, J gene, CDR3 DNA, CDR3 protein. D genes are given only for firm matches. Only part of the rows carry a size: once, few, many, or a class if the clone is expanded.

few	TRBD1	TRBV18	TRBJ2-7	TGTGCCAGCTCACCACCGGGACAGGGGGCTTACGAGCAGTACTTC	CASSPPGQGAYEQYF
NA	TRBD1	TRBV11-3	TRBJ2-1	TGTGCCAGCAGCTCGGGACAGGGCTCCTACAATGAGCAGTTCTTC	CASSSGQGSYNEQFF
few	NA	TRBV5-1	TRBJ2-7	TGCGCCAGCAGCCTCCGGGACTTCCCCTACGAGCAGTACTTC	CASSLRDFPYEQYF
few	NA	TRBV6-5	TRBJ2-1	TGTGCCAGCAGTTACTCGGGACTGAGGGTCGATGAGCAGTTCTTC	CASSYSGLRVDEQFF
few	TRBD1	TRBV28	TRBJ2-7	TGTGCCAGCAGTTTTCCAGGACAGGGGTACGAGCAGTACTTC	CASSFPGQGYEQYF
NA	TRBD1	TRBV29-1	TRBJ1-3	TGCAGCGTTGCCGGGACAGCCGAAATTGGAAACACCATATATTTT	CSVAGTAEIGNTIYF
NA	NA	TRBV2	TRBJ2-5	TGTGCCAGCAGTGTCGGCAGGCCGAGAGAGACCCAGTACTTC	CASSVGRPRETQYF
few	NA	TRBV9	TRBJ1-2	TGTGCCAGCAGCCAAACAGGGTTCAACGGCTACACCTTC	CASSQTGFNGYTF
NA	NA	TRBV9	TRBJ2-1	TGTGCCAGCAGTGAGCCCCCTAAACCGGGACAAAACAATGAGCAGTTCTTC	CASSEPPKPGQNNEQFF
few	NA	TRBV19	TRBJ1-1	TGTGCCAGTAGCCGACCTCAGGGAAGTGAAGCTTTCTTT	CASSRPQGSEAFF
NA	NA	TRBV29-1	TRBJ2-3	TGCAGCGTAGCCGGACAACCAAAAAGGGATACGCAGTATTTT	CSVAGQPKRDTQYF
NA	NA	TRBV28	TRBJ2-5	TGTGCCAGCAGTTCTCCGGGACTCCAAGAGACCCAGTACTTC	CASSSPGLQETQYF
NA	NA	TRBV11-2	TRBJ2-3	TGTGCCAGCAGCTTTAATCCGGTCCTTAGCACAGATACGCAGTATTTT	CASSFNPVLSTDTQYF
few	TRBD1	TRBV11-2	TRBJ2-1	TGTGCCAGCAAGCCGGGACAGGGTGACAATGAGCAGTTCTTC	CASKPGQGDNEQFF
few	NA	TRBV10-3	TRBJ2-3	TGTGCCATCAGTCTCAGGGGCGGGCACACAGATACGCAGTATTTT	CAISLRGGHTDTQYF
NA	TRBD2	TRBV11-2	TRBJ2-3	TGTGCCAGCAGCCCCGGACTAGCGGGCAGCACAGATACGCAGTATTTT	CASSPGLAGSTDTQYF
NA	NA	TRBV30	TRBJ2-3	TGTGCCTGGAGTGTACAGCATAGCACAGATACGCAGTATTTT	CAWSVQHSTDTQYF
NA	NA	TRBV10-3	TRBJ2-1	TGTGCCATCAGTGAAAGCAGGGCCTACATCAATGAGCAGTTCTTC	CAISESRAYINEQFF
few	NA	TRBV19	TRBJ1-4	TGTGCCAGTAGAACTATCACGACGGTGAATGAAAAACTGTTTTTT	CASRTITTVNEKLFF
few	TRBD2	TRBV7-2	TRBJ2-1	TGTGCCAGCAGCTCGGAGAGCGGGGGGGCCTACAATGAGCAGTTCTTC	CASSSESGGAYNEQFF
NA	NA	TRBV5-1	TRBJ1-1	TGCGCCAGCAGCTTGGTCGACGGGATAGGGACTGAAGCTTTCTTT	CASSLVDGIGTEAFF
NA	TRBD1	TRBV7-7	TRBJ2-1	TGTGCCAGCAGCCCGGGACAGGGTGGCAATGAGCAGTTCTTC	CASSPGQGGNEQFF
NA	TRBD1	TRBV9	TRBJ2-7	TGTGCCAGCAGCGTAACAATGGACAGGGGGCGCGAGCAGTACTTC	CASSVTMDRGREQYF
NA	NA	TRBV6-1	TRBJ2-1	TGTGCCAGCAGTGAAGACCCTAGCTCTACTGAGCAGTTCTTC	CASSEDPSSTEQFF
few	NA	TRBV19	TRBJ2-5	TGTGCCAGTTCGAGGGAGAGTTATGAGACCCAGTACTTC	CASSRESYETQYF
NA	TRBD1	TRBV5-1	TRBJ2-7	TGCGCCAGCGGACGGGACAGCTTGAGCTCCTACGAGCAGTACTTC	CASGRDSLSSYEQYF
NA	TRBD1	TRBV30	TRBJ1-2	TGTGCCTGGATCCAGGGGGCCTATGGCTACACCTTC	CAWIQGAYGYTF
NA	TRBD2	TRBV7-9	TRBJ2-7	TGTGCCAGCAGCGACCCGGGACTAGCGGGCGACTACGAGCAGTACTTC	CASSDPGLAGDYEQYF
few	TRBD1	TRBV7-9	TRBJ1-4	TGTGCCAGCAGCTTGGGACAGGGAGGTGAAAAACTGTTTTTT	CASSLGQGGEKLFF
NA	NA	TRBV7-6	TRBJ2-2	TGTGCCAGCAGCTTAGAAGCAGGGCTAACCGGGGAGCTGTTTTTT	CASSLEAGLTGELFF
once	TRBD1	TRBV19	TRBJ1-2	TGTGCCAGTACCCCGGGACAGGGGTACTATGGCTACACCTTC	CASTPGQGYYGYTF
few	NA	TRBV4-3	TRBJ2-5	TGCGCCAGCAGCCGACGGATGTTCGGGGAGATCCAGGAGACCCAGTACTTC	CASSRRMFGEIQETQYF
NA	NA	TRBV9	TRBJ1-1	TGTGCCAGCAGCGACCATTGGAGGGGTGCTGAAGCTTTCTTT	CASSDHWRGAEAFF
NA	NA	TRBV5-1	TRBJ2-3	TGCGCCAGCAGCTTGTATGGCACAGATACGCAGTATTTT	CASSLYGTDTQYF
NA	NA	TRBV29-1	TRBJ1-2	TGCAGCGTTGACAATTCGGGCTATGGCTACACCTTC	CSVDNSGYGYTF
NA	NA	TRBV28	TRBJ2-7	TGTGCCAGCAGAGGAGGGCTCAGCTACGAGCAGTACTTC	CASRGGLSYEQYF
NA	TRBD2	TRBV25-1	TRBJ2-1	TGTGCCAGCAGTAGTGACTTTAGCGGGGCCGCCTACAATGAGCAGTTCTTC	CASSSDFSGAAYNEQFF
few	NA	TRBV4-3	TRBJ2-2	TGCGCCAGCAGCCAAGGGGCCCGGTCCGGGGAGCTGTTTTTT	CASSQGARSGELFF
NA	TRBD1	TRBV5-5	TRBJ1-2	TGTGCCAGCGCCATGACCGGGACAGACTATGGCTACACCTTC	CASAMTGTDYGYTF
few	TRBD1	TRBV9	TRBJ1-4	TGTGCCAGCAGCGTCGGGACAGGGGGTGAAAAACTGTTTTTT	CASSVGTGGEKLFF